This TCR beta chain emerged from a study of T cell repertoires in cytomegalovirus infection. Whole-study context: CMV infection together with matching HLA type was indicated by public TCR beta signatures.

TCRdb independently ran MiXCR on the reads; one entry per CDR3 protein. The top ten hold 2.5% of the sample, which has about 300,000 distinct CDR3 sequences, around 10% seen once. V was clipped by 4 bases and J by 5 bases; unmatched bases: 12. The CDR3 consists of 17 residues. Germline loops: CDR1 SGHDN, CDR2 FVKESK. This clonotype has a count of ten or more. The sequence came from a human donor in good health (CMV status not recorded). Some clones in this sample may be carry-over from other donors' samples. The chain links TRBV14 to TRBJ2-2; 8 bases are shared with TRBD1. Input material: PBMCs. CDR3 bases: TGTGCCAGCAGCCGTGGACGAGGCAGGGGGCGAACCGGGGAGCTGTTTTTT. Translating it yields CASSRGRGRGRTGELFF. The entire variable domain, with the rest obtained from reference TRBV14 and TRBJ2-2, is as follows: EAGVTQFPSHSVIEKGQTVTLRCDPISGHDNLYWYRRVMGKEIKFLLHFVKESKQDESGMPNNRFLAERTGGTYSTLKVQPAELEDSGVYFCASSRGRGRGRTGELFFGEGSRLTVL.